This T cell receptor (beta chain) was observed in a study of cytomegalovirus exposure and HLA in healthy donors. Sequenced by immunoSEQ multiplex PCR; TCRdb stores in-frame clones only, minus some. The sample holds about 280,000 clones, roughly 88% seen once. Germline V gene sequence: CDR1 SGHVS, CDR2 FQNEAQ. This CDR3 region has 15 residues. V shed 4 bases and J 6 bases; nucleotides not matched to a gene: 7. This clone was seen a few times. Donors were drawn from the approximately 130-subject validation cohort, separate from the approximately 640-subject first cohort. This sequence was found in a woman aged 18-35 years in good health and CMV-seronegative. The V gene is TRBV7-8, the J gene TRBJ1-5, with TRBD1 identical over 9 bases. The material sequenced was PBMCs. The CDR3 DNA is TGTGCCAGCAGCTCGGACAGGGGCGTGGGTCAGCCCCAGCATTTT. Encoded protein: CASSSDRGVGQPQHF. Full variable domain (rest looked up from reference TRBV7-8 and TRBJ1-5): GAGVSQSPRYKVAKRGQDVALRCDPISGHVSLFWYQQALGQGPEFLTYFQNEAQLDKSGLPSDRFFAERPEGSVSTLKIQRTQQEDSAVYLCASSSDRGVGQPQHFGDGTRLSIL.